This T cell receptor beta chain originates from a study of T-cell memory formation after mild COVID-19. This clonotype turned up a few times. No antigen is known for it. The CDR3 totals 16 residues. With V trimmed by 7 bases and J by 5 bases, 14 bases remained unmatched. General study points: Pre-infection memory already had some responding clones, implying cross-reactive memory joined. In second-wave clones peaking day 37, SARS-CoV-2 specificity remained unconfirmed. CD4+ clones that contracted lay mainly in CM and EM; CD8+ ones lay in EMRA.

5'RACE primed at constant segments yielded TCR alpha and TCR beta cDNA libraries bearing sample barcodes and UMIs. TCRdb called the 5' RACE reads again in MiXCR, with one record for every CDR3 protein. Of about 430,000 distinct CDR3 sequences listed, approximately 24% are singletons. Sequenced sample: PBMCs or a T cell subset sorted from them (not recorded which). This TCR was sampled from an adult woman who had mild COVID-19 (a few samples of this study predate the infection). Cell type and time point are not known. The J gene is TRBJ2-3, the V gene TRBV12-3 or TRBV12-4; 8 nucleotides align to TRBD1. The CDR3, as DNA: TGTGCCAGCACCGACAGGGGATACCGCCTAATAGATACGCAGTATTTT. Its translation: CASTDRGYRLIDTQYF.